This T cell receptor (beta chain) was documented in a study of CD8+CD57+ T cells in acquired aplastic anemia. Across the study: Sorted CD4+ and CD8+ cells gave an average of about 3.4 ug of DNA.

An expansion of CD8+CD57+ cells by flow cytometry had been shown in patients chosen for sequencing. The CDR3 sequence is 16 residues long. Germline CDR1 LNHDA, CDR2 SQIVND (reference sequence). With V trimmed by 6 bases and J by 3 bases, 8 bases remained unmatched. Turning to this clonotype: Its antigen is undetermined. A read error is possible here, since a much larger clone lies one base away. This CDR3 is missing its conserved last phenylalanine or tryptophan, likely due to a read error.

General observations from the study: Patients showed no significant difference from controls in CD8+ Simpson's diversity.

CDR3 and TCR beta VDJ profiling relied on a genomic DNA template. TCRdb reprocessed the reads with MiXCR, giving one entry per CDR3 protein. Of about half a million distinct CDR3 sequences in the sample, around 30% were seen once. The sample consisted of sorted CD4+, CD8+, or CD8+CD57+ T cells (not recorded which) from PBMCs. The source is a human donor with aplastic anemia. The chain combines TRBV19 with TRBJ1-5; the match to TRBD1 covers 10 bases. CDR3 loop: CASSEDRGFNNQPQHS. The CDR3 nucleotides read TGTGCCAGTAGCGAGGACAGGGGGTTTAACAATCAGCCCCAGCATTCT.